This TCR beta chain was sequenced during a study of blood T cell repertoires in COVID-19 (TCRdb year 2020). Regarding the research as a whole: Collaborator samples came from the United States, Italy and Spain and covered acute and convalescent phases of COVID-19. A freely available public database, intended as a resource for researchers studying the immune response to SARS-CoV-2, is where the repertoires were released. Deeply sampled blood TCRbeta repertoires from subjects exposed to, actively infected with, or recovered from COVID-19 were included in the dataset. The sample metadata nearly always contained a de-identified subject ID, COVID-19 status, age in years and sex. The samples were drawn from two sources: the first 160 participants of the ongoing ImmuneRACE study, and some 1,300 subjects contributed by 6 global collaborators. The material from the prospective study consisted of cDNA or gDNA derived from T cells, B-cell-depleted T cells, or PBMCs. Where HLA class I and class II types were available, the types were taken from metadata supplied by the sample provider, not from assay-based typing.

As encoded in the germline V gene, CDR1 is MNHEY while CDR2 is SVGAGI. The germline V and J ends show losses of 4 bases and 4 bases respectively, and no gene match explains 1 base of the junction. From the cysteine up to the phenylalanine, the CDR3 has a length of 13 residues. The kept DNA is CDR3 alone, 39 bases in frame from the first base. Whole blood was collected in K2EDTA tubes by collaborating institutions according to the institutions' own protocols. For TCRbeta analysis, collaborators shipped samples as frozen whole blood, isolated PBMCs, or DNA extracted from either of those sample types. TCRbeta CDR3 regions were amplified from genomic DNA using the immunoSEQ Assay, a bias-controlled multiplex PCR. The original pipeline was this. The number of nucleated cells in each sample was estimated from the amplification of reference gene primers within the assay. Sequence reads were collapsed and filtered to measure the absolute abundance of every unique TCRbeta CDR3 rearrangement. For each sample, productive Simpson clonality was calculated by taking the square root of Simpson's diversity index across productive rearrangements. This is the immuneACCESS table as TCRdb keeps it, with only in-frame sequences that have V and J called. A part of the clones is gone; compared with another copy, unresolved V genes explain less than half, and the rest is unexplained. D and trimming were read from the DNA, whereas the V and J calls and clone size are those reported in that table. The sample table records around 250,000 clones; 84% of these occur just once. The ten largest clonotypes hold approximately 9% of the sample.

About this clone: The antigen it binds to is not known. One base away there is no much larger clone; base qualities are not given.

Broad study findings and their caveats: The quantity of clinical and demographic metadata differed by source and by participant and was supplied without curation.

The TCR comes from a human donor in a cohort sampled during active COVID-19. Recombination linked TRBV6-5 to TRBJ1-3, and TRBD1 matches 7 of the central bases. Sequencing was carried out using peripheral blood. The CDR3 is CASSWTGGNTIYF. The DNA sequence is TGTGCCAGCAGTTGGACAGGCGGAAACACCATATATTTT.